What follows are 14 T cell receptor beta chains derived from one specimen sequenced in a study of identical twins. Each CDR3 protein is one row after TCRdb ran MiXCR on the 5' RACE reads. Of fewer than 350,000 distinct CDR3 sequences listed, more than 6.5% are singletons. This same sample was also taken into another study, of yellow fever vaccine responses in identical twins.

The sequenced sample was memory (CD45RO+) T cells sorted from blood. The receptors were sampled from a woman in her late teens or twenties in good health.

This clonotype was detected a few times. The rearrangement joins TRBV2 to TRBJ2-7, with TRBD1 identical over 8 bases. The germline CDR1 and CDR2 sequences are SNHLY and FYNNEI. Trimming removed 5 bases from V and 2 bases from J; junction bases left unmatched: 5. The CDR3 extends over 14 amino acids. The CDR3 loop is CASSWDRSPYEQYF. The CDR3 DNA follows: TGTGCCAGCAGTTGGGACAGGTCCCCCTACGAGCAGTACTTC.

This clonotype has a handful of counts. One junction end does not reproduce the germline sequence, and a read error may be involved. The rearrangement joins TRBV12-3 or TRBV12-4 to TRBJ2-7, with 9 bases identical to TRBD2. The CDR3 is made up of 18 amino acids. CDR3 DNA sequence: TGTGCCTGCAGTTTCTCATCCTCTAGCGGGATAAGGTCCTACGAGCAGTACTTC. Protein: CACSFSSSSGIRSYEQYF.

V is TRBV9 and J is TRBJ1-6; 7 bases line up with TRBD1. The V segment lost 0 bases and the J segment 7 bases; nucleotides outside the gene matches: 4. CDR3 size: 15 residues. Per germline, CDR1 SGDLS and CDR2 YYNGEE. The CDR3 DNA reads as TGTGCCAGCAGCGTAGGACAGGGCCAAAATTCACCCCTCCACTTT. This gives the protein CASSVGQGQNSPLHF.

This clonotype has at least ten counts. The chain couples TRBV5-1 to TRBJ1-5; 9 nucleotides align to TRBD1. The germline V gene encodes CDR1 SGHRS and CDR2 YFSETQ. J gave up 0 bases and V 3 bases, and 7 bases lay outside the gene matches. This CDR3 has 17 amino acids. CDR3 in DNA: TGCGCCAGCAGCTCAGGGGGACAGGGTGGTAGCAATCAGCCCCAGCATTTT. It yields the protein CASSSGGQGGSNQPQHF.

J is TRBJ2-7 and V is TRBV3-1; 9 nucleotides agree with TRBD2. Germline V lookup: CDR1 LGHDT, CDR2 YNNKEL (reference sequence). Trimming removed 4 bases from V and 3 bases from J; junction bases left unmatched: 16. The CDR3 length is 18 residues. The CDR3 reads CASSRGSLAGTINYEQYF. The CDR3 DNA follows: TGTGCCAGCAGCCGAGGGAGTCTAGCGGGGACGATCAACTACGAGCAGTACTTC.

This clonotype turned up a few times. The chain joins TRBV25-1 to TRBJ2-1; tentatively, D is TRBD1 (6 bases). The V end lost 4 bases, the J end lost 4 bases, and 20 bases lay between the germline ends. CDR3 size: 17 residues. Per germline, CDR1 MGHDK and CDR2 SYGVNS. CDR3 nucleotide sequence: TGTGCCAGCAGTGCGCCGACAGGCCCGCACAATTACAATGAGCAGTTCTTC. It yields the protein CASSAPTGPHNYNEQFF.

This clonotype was counted many times. This rearrangement joins TRBV5-1 to TRBJ2-2; 11 bases are shared with TRBD2. Unmatched junction bases numbered 5, after V lost 4 bases and J lost 3 bases. CDR1 and CDR2 from the germline V gene are SGHRS and YFSETQ. This CDR3 has 16 amino acids. The CDR3 nucleotides read TGCGCCAGCAGCCGAGGACTAGCGGGTTACACCGGGGAGCTGTTTTTT. Translation: CASSRGLAGYTGELFF.

This clonotype appeared many times. The genes are TRBV24-1 and TRBJ2-2; 7 bases agree with TRBD1. The CDR3 length is 13 residues. With V trimmed by 7 bases and J by 5 bases, 3 bases remained unmatched. Germline assignment: CDR1 KGHDR and CDR2 SFDVKD. The CDR3 spells CATRDRETGELFF. The CDR3 DNA reads TGTGCCACCAGAGACAGGGAAACCGGGGAGCTGTTTTTT.

This chain joins TRBV20-1 and TRBJ2-3; maybe TRBD1 (7 bases). V was pared by 1 base and J by 4 bases, with 18 bases between. The CDR3 spans 16 residues. Germline values: CDR1 DFQATT, CDR2 SNEGSKA (reference sequence). This CDR3 is CSARAQGGWVADTQYF. DNA for the CDR3: TGCAGTGCTAGAGCGCAGGGGGGCTGGGTTGCAGATACGCAGTATTTT.

This clonotype came up many times. CDR3 bases: TGCGCCAGCAGCCAAGATCTAGCGGGAAAGACCCAGTACTTC. Its translation: CASSQDLAGKTQYF. This chain joins TRBV4-1 and TRBJ2-5, with 9 nucleotides matching TRBD2. V was pared by 0 bases and J by 6 bases, with 2 bases of the junction left unmatched. The CDR3 contains 14 residues. Looked up from germline, CDR1 is MGHRA and CDR2 is YSYEKL.

CDR3 nucleotides: TGTGCCAGCAGCTCCAAGATGGGGCTTAATGAAAAACTGTTTTTT. This translates into CASSSKMGLNEKLFF. The chain links TRBV5-6 to TRBJ1-4, with D perhaps matching TRBD1 (5 bases). CDR3 length equals 15 residues. From germline, CDR1 is SGHDT and CDR2 YYEEEE. V gave up 3 bases and J gave up 4 bases, with 13 bases separating them.

Only a few counts were recorded for this clonotype. V gene TRBV20-1 combines with J gene TRBJ2-1; TRBD2 aligns across 12 bases. CDR3 length equals 15 residues. Per germline, CDR1 DFQATT and CDR2 SNEGSKA (reference sequence). Germline trimming cut 3 bases from V and 6 bases from J; bases unmatched to any gene: 6. The CDR3 loop reads CSASPLAGGLNEQFF. The CDR3 region has the DNA TGCAGTGCTAGTCCTCTAGCGGGAGGGCTCAATGAGCAGTTCTTC.

The chain is built from TRBV7-2 and TRBJ2-1, with no clear D. V lost 6 bases to trimming and J lost 12 bases, with 24 bases between them. This CDR3 spans 15 amino acids. Germline V gene sequence: CDR1 SGHTA, CDR2 FQGNSA. The CDR3 is CASSSPSSGPNSQFF. In DNA form, the CDR3 reads TGTGCCAGCAGTTCTCCCTCCAGTGGACCCAACTCGCAGTTCTTC.

This clonotype was counted only a few times. The V call is TRBV5-1, the J call TRBJ1-4, with 9 nucleotides matching TRBD1. CDR1 and CDR2 (germline): SGHRS, YFSETQ. V dropped 3 bases and J dropped 8; count of bases not matched to a gene: 8. The CDR3 spans 15 residues. The CDR3 DNA sequence: TGCGCCAGCAGCTCGCAGGGACAGGGATACGAAAAACTGTTTTTT. Encoded protein: CASSSQGQGYEKLFF.